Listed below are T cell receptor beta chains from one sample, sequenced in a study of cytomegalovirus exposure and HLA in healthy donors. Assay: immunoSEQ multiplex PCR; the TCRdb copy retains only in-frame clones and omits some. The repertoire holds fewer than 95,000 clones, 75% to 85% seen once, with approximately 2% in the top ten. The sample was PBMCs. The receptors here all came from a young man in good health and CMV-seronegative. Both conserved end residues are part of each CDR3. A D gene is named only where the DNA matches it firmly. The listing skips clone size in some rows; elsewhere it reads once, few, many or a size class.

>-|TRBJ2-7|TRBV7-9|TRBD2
TGTTCCAGCAGCGTAGGGGCCGGGACTAGCGGGACCTACGAGCAGTACTTC
CSSSVGAGTSGTYEQYF
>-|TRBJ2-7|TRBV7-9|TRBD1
TGTTCCAGCAGCTTAATGGGACAGGGTTTCAAGTCCTACGAGCAGTACTTC
CSSSLMGQGFKSYEQYF
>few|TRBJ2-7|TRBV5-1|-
TGCGCCAGCAGCCAGACCGGGGACGAGCAGTACTTC
CASSQTGDEQYF
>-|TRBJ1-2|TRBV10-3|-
TGTGCCATCAGTGAGTCGGGGGCAGGGGCCTGGCAGAGGGGCTACACCTTC
CAISESGAGAWQRGYTF
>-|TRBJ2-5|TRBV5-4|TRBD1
TGTGCCAGCAGCCCCGGACAGGGAGGAAAGGGATACCAAGAGACCCAGTACTTC
CASSPGQGGKGYQETQYF
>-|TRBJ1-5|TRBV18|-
TGTGCCAGCTCACCACGGTCAGACAATCAGCCCCAGCATTTT
CASSPRSDNQPQHF
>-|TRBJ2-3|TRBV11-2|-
TGTGCCAGCAGCCTCCTCGCCGGGGGTCTCACAGATACGCAGTATTTT
CASSLLAGGLTDTQYF
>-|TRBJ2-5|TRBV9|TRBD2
TGTGCCAGCAGCCCTAGCGGGGGGAGTGGGGAGACCCAGTACTTC
CASSPSGGSGETQYF
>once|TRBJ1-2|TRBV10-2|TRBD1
TGCGCCAGTAAACAGGGGGAGCGCTATGGCTACACCTTC
CASKQGERYGYTF
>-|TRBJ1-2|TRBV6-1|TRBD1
TGTGCCAGCAGTGAAAGTTTACTACAGGGGACTAACTATGGCTACACCTTC
CASSESLLQGTNYGYTF
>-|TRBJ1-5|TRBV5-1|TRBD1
TGCGCCAGCAGCCAGACAGGGGTTAGCAATCAGCCCCAGCATTTT
CASSQTGVSNQPQHF
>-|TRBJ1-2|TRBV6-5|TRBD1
TGTGCCAGCAGTTACAGGGGGCGGGATGGCTACACCTTC
CASSYRGRDGYTF
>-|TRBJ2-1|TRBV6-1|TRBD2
TGTGCCAGCAGCGCTTCTAGCGGGGTCAACAATGAGCAGTTCTTC
CASSASSGVNNEQFF
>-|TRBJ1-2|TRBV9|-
TGTGCCAGCAGCGTAGTTGCGAGGGCCCGCCGGTACAACTATGGCTACACCTTC
CASSVVARARRYNYGYTF
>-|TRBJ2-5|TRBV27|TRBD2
TGTGCCAGCACCCTTACTAGCGGGGGGGCGGAGACCCAGTACTTC
CASTLTSGGAETQYF
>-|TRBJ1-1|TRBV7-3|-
TGTGCCAGCAGCCTGGGGGGGGACACTGAAGCTTTCTTT
CASSLGGDTEAFF
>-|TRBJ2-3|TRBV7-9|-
TGTTCCAGCAGCCGTAACACAGATACGCAGTATTTT
CSSSRNTDTQYF
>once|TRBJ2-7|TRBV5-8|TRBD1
TGTGCCAGCAGCTGGGGGACAGGTAACTACGAGCAGTACTTC
CASSWGTGNYEQYF
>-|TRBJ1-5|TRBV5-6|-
TGTGCCAGCACCTCCCTCCAGGGTAACAATCAGCCCCAGCATTTT
CASTSLQGNNQPQHF
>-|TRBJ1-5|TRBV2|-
TGTGCCAGCACGCGGGGTGGGCAGAGCAATCAGCCCCAGCATTTT
CASTRGGQSNQPQHF
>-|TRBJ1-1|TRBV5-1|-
TGCGCCAGCAGCTCAGCCACCCTAAGGGACACTAACACTGAAGCTTTCTTT
CASSSATLRDTNTEAFF
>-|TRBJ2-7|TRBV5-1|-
TGCGCCAGCAGCCCGGGATTGTACGAGCAGTACTTC
CASSPGLYEQYF
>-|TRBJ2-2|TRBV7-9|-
TGTGCCAGCCCACATTCACAGGGAGCCGGGGAGCTGTTTTTT
CASPHSQGAGELFF
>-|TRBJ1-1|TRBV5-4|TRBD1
TGTGCCAGCAGCTCCCGGACAGGGTCCACCACTGAAGCTTTCTTT
CASSSRTGSTTEAFF
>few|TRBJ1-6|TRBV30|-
TGTGCCTGGACCTTCGGAGATTCACCCCTCCACTTT
CAWTFGDSPLHF
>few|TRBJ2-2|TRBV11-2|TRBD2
TGTGCCAGCAGTCCTATAGCGGGGGGCAGGGCCGGGGAGCTGTTTTTT
CASSPIAGGRAGELFF
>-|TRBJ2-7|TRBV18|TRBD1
TGTGCCAGCTCACCGGGACAGGGGGGCGAGCAGTACTTC
CASSPGQGGEQYF
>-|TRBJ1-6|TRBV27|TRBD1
TGTGCCAGCAGCGACAGGGGACATAATTCACCCCTCCACTTT
CASSDRGHNSPLHF
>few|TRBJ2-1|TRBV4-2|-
TGTGCCAGCAGCCAAGAAAAGGGGAATGAGCAGTTCTTC
CASSQEKGNEQFF
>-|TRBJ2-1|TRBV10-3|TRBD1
TGTGCCACACCGGACAGGGTCTACAATGAGCAGTTCTTC
CATPDRVYNEQFF
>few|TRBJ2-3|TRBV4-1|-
TGCGCCAGCACCCGGGGGACCCTAGACACAGATACGCAGTATTTT
CASTRGTLDTDTQYF
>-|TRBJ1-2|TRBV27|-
TGTGCCAGCAGTGACTTAGGGGGTTCTGGCGACTATGGCTACACCTTC
CASSDLGGSGDYGYTF
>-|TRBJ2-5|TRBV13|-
TGTGCCAGCAGCTTAGATCCCCCCACAGGGCAAGAGACCCAGTACTTC
CASSLDPPTGQETQYF
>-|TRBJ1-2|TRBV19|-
TGTGCCAGTAGTCCCCCGGGTAGGAGCTATGGCTACACCTTC
CASSPPGRSYGYTF
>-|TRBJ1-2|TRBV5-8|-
TGTGCCAGCAGCTCCTGGGGGCATAACTATGGCTACACCTTC
CASSSWGHNYGYTF
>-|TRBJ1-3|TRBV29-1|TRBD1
TGCAGCGTTGGGGGACAGGGAGGAAACACCATATATTTT
CSVGGQGGNTIYF
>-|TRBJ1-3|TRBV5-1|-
TGCGCCAGCAGCTTCCAGGGTGCTGGAAACACCATATATTTT
CASSFQGAGNTIYF
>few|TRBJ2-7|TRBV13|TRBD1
TGTGCCAGCAGCATACAGGGGGCACTTTACGAGCAGTACTTC
CASSIQGALYEQYF
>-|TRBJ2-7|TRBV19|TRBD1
TGTGCCAGTAGTATAGTCGGGACAGGACGGGAGATGTACTTC
CASSIVGTGREMYF
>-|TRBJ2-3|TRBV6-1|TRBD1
TGTGCCGCAGCTTTCCGGGACAGGGTTACAGATACGCAGTATTTT
CAAAFRDRVTDTQYF
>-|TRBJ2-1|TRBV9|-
TGTGCCAGCAGCGACGACTCCAATGAGCAGTTCTTC
CASSDDSNEQFF
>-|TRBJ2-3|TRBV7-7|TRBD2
TGTGCTAGCAGCTTGGAAACTAGCGGGGGAGATACGCAGTATTTT
CASSLETSGGDTQYF
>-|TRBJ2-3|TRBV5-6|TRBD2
TGTGCCAGCAGCTTCGCCGGGACTAGCGGGGGTGCAGATACGCAGTATTTT
CASSFAGTSGGADTQYF
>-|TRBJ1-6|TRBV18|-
TGTGCCAGCTCACCGGAGAATGCGGGGTCACCCCTCCACTTT
CASSPENAGSPLHF
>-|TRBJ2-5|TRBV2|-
TGTGCCAGCCAAGCCCAGGGTGGGGCAGAGACCCAGTACTTC
CASQAQGGAETQYF
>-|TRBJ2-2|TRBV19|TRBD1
TGTGCCAGTAGTACATCAGGGGGTTCGAACACCGGGGAGCTGTTTTTT
CASSTSGGSNTGELFF
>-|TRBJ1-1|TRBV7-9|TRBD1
TGTGCCAGCAGCCCACTGGGGACAGAAGAAGCTTTCTTT
CASSPLGTEEAFF
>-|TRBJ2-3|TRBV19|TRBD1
TGTGCCAGTAAACAGGGGGCGAGTTCGGATACGCAGTATTTT
CASKQGASSDTQYF
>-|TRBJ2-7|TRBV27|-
TGTGCCAGCAGTTTATCGATCCGGTACAGTTCCCTCTACGAGCAGTACTTC
CASSLSIRYSSLYEQYF
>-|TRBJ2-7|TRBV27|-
TGTGCCAGCAGTTTAGGAGTTGGGCAGGGGTTTTCCTACGAGCAGTACTTC
CASSLGVGQGFSYEQYF
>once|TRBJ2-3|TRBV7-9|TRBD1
TGTGCCAGCAGCTTTTCCTTTGGACAGGGGGTGTTCACAGATACGCAGTATTTT
CASSFSFGQGVFTDTQYF
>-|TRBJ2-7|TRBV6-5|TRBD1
TGTGCCAGCAGTGAAGTCTGGACAGGCTACGAGCAGTACTTC
CASSEVWTGYEQYF
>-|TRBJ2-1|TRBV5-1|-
TGCGCCAGCAGCCTAACCCCAGGGAACAATGAGCAGTTCTTC
CASSLTPGNNEQFF
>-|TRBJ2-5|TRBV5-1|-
TGCGCCAGCAGCTTGGAACCGGGGCCAGGGGGGTACCAAGAGACCCAGTACTTC
CASSLEPGPGGYQETQYF
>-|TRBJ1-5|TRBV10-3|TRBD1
TGTGCCATCAGTGCAGGACAGGGCAGTCAGCCCCAGCATTTT
CAISAGQGSQPQHF